This T cell receptor beta chain was observed in a study of blood T cell repertoires in COVID-19. Method: immunoSEQ multiplex PCR; TCRdb's copy keeps in-frame clones and lacks some. Here the sample spans some 200,000 clones, 65% to 90% being singletons. The V and J ends lost 7 bases and 3 bases respectively, with 10 bases between them. From germline, CDR1 is SGHRS and CDR2 YFSETQ. The CDR3 extends over 13 amino acids. This sequence originates from a woman in her fifties or sixties with acute COVID-19. Sequences were obtained from PBMCs or T cells enriched from blood (not recorded which). V gene TRBV5-1 combines with J gene TRBJ2-2, with D tentatively TRBD2 (5 bases). This CDR3 is CASAGFYTGELFF. In DNA form, the CDR3 reads TGCGCCAGCGCGGGTTTTTACACCGGGGAGCTGTTTTTT.